What follows are 18 T cell receptor beta chains derived from one specimen sequenced in a study of shared clonotypes between healthy human individuals. The assay was immunoSEQ multiplex PCR, and TCRdb's table has in-frame clones only and misses some. The repertoire consists of fewer than 1.8 million clones, with approximately 98.5% occurring once and the leading ten covering around 0.33%. The specimen sequenced was naive CD4+ T cells sorted from blood. Sample subset: CD45RA+ positively selected. All receptors derive from a man aged 25-45 years in good health.

In its sample, this clone was seen once. The chain is built from TRBV7-9 and TRBJ2-2; 7 positions match TRBD2. The germline gives CDR1 SEHNR, CDR2 FQNEAQ (reference sequence). This CDR3 contains 17 residues. Unmatched junction bases numbered 10, after V lost 4 bases and J lost 2 bases. The CDR3 here is CASSSFTGGLNTGELFF. The CDR3 DNA is TGTGCCAGCAGCTCCTTTACGGGAGGACTAAACACCGGGGAGCTGTTTTTT.

This clone was found once. The chain uses TRBV5-1 and TRBJ2-3; 11 bases align to TRBD2. The V segment lost 4 bases and the J segment 2 bases; nucleotides outside the gene matches: 6. The CDR3 length is 16 residues. The germline CDR1 and CDR2 sequences are SGHRS and YFSETQ. CDR3 loop: CASSPGTSGATDTQYF. CDR3 coding DNA: TGCGCCAGCAGCCCCGGGACTAGCGGTGCCACAGATACGCAGTATTTT.

The chain combines TRBV5-6 with TRBJ2-2, with TRBD2 matching 9 bases. Germline trimming cut 0 bases from V and 7 bases from J; bases unmatched to any gene: 10. The CDR3 has 17 residues. The germline gives CDR1 SGHDT, CDR2 YYEEEE. CDR3 in DNA: TGTGCCAGCAGCTTGGCTGTAGCGCTAGCGGGACACGGGGAGCTGTTTTTT. As protein: CASSLAVALAGHGELFF. Full variable domain (missing parts from reference TRBV5-6 and TRBJ2-2): DAGVTQSPTHLIKTRGQQVTLRCSPKSGHDTVSWYQQALGQGPQFIFQYYEEEERQRGNFPDRFSGHQFPNYSSELNVNALLLGDSALYLCASSLAVALAGHGELFFGEGSRLTVL.

This chain uses TRBV4-1 with TRBJ2-3; D tentatively fits TRBD1 or TRBD2 (5 bases each). V was pared by 5 bases and J by 0 bases, with 18 bases between. The CDR3 runs 17 residues. The germline gives CDR1 MGHRA, CDR2 YSYEKL. In nucleotides, the CDR3 is TGCGCCAGCAGCTATAGTGGGGGAGCGGATAGCACAGATACGCAGTATTTT. Its translation is CASSYSGGADSTDTQYF.

CDR3: CASSSPHPGLTNGYTF. The CDR3 region has the DNA TGTGCCAGCAGTTCCCCCCACCCGGGACTCACGAATGGCTACACCTTC. This sequence joins TRBV28 and TRBJ1-2; possible D gene TRBD1, 5 bases. V shed 4 bases and J shed 6 bases, with 21 bases lying between them. The length of the CDR3 is 16 residues. Germline assignment: CDR1 MDHEN and CDR2 SYDVKM.

CDR3 sequence reads: CASSKDKNTQYF. CDR3 in DNA: TGTGCCAGCAGCAAGGACAAAAATACGCAGTATTTT. The chain is built from TRBV5-4 and TRBJ2-3, with D possibly matching TRBD1 (5 bases). V shed 4 bases and J shed 7 bases, with 10 bases lying between them. In germline, CDR1 is SGHNT, CDR2 YYREEE (reference sequence). This CDR3 region has 12 residues.

V gene TRBV29-1 combines with J gene TRBJ2-3; D is ambiguous. CDR1 SQVTM and CDR2 ANQGSEA come from the germline V gene. The CDR3 is made up of 12 amino acids. Trimming left V 5 bases short and J 4 bases short, with 10 bases between. CDR3 nucleotides: TGCAGCGTTCTAGTTCCACCAGATACGCAGTATTTT. It translates to CSVLVPPDTQYF.

The chain links TRBV9 to TRBJ2-1; TRBD1 aligns across 9 bases. CDR1 SGDLS and CDR2 YYNGEE come from the germline V gene. The junction had 7 bases not matched to a gene; V was cut back by 3 bases and J by 6 bases. CDR3 length: 15 residues. The DNA for the CDR3 is TGTGCCAGCAGCGCAACCGGGACAGGGTCCAATGAGCAGTTCTTC. Translated: CASSATGTGSNEQFF.

V usage is TRBV2 and J usage is TRBJ1-5; possible D gene TRBD1, 6 bases. V was clipped by 2 bases and J by 7 bases, with 12 bases between them. Germline loops: CDR1 SNHLY, CDR2 FYNNEI. This CDR3 has 14 amino acids. The CDR3 nucleotides read TGTGCCAGCAGTGAACTCAGGGGCGGGCAGCCCCAGCATTTT. Protein product: CASSELRGGQPQHF.

V usage is TRBV7-2 and J usage is TRBJ1-1; 7 nucleotides match TRBD1. The CDR3 spans 18 residues. V was clipped by 5 bases and J by 1 base; unmatched bases: 16. The germline V gene has CDR1 SGHTA and CDR2 FQGNSA. This chain's CDR3 is CASSIDILGGPPNTEAFF. The CDR3 nucleotides are TGTGCCAGCAGCATAGACATTCTAGGGGGCCCCCCGAACACTGAAGCTTTCTTT.

This chain joins TRBV4-1 and TRBJ2-7; no firm D call. Trimming pared 3 bases from V and 3 bases from J, leaving 9 bases between. Germline CDR1 MGHRA, CDR2 YSYEKL. This CDR3 contains 13 residues. CDR3 sequence reads: CASSHRLLYEQYF. CDR3 in DNA: TGCGCCAGCAGCCACCGGTTGCTCTACGAGCAGTACTTC.

This chain links TRBV6-5 with TRBJ2-4; no clear D gene. The CDR3 spans 14 residues. In germline, CDR1 is MNHEY, CDR2 SVGAGI. V lost 6 bases and J lost 0, with 9 bases in between. CDR3 region: CASSPRIAKNIQYF. The DNA for the CDR3 is TGTGCCAGCAGCCCTCGAATAGCCAAAAACATTCAGTACTTC.

V usage is TRBV6-1 and J usage is TRBJ2-1; D is unresolved. The germline CDR1 and CDR2 sequences are MNHNS and SASEGT. V was cut by 4 bases and J by 9 bases, with 7 bases left in between. The CDR3 runs to 11 residues. The CDR3 DNA follows: TGTGCCAGCAGTGGCCGTGGTGAGCAGTTCTTC. This gives the protein CASSGRGEQFF.

The chain links TRBV11-2 to TRBJ2-1; 10 nucleotides agree with TRBD1. Losses at the gene ends were 6 bases for V and 15 bases for J; bases not matched to a gene: 17. Germline V gene sequence: CDR1 SGHAT, CDR2 FQNNGV. The CDR3 runs 15 residues. The CDR3 region has the DNA TGTGCCAGCAGAAACGAACCCCTAATGACAGGGGGCCTGTTCTTC. Protein: CASRNEPLMTGGLFF.

The CDR3 DNA reads as TGTGCCAGCCAGGGGGGCCAGCCCCAGCATTTT. This sequence encodes CASQGGQPQHF. V is TRBV27 and J is TRBJ1-5, with 7 bases fitting TRBD1. Trimming cost V 8 bases and J 7 bases; bases outside gene matches: 2. The CDR3 is 11 residues long. The germline V gene encodes CDR1 MNHEY and CDR2 SMNVEV (reference sequence).

The genes are TRBV11-3 and TRBJ2-5, with a tentative D call TRBD1 (5 bases). The CDR3 is 17 residues long. Trimming shortened V by 0 bases and J by 4 bases, and 18 bases separated the two germline ends. The germline V gene encodes CDR1 SGHNT and CDR2 YENEEA. CDR3 residues: CASSLDDTAAGIETQYF. As DNA, the CDR3 is TGTGCCAGCAGCTTAGATGATACCGCGGCAGGGATAGAGACCCAGTACTTC.

A note on this clone: In the same sample, other DNA sequences code for this CDR3. The chain combines TRBV5-1 with TRBJ2-2; D ambiguous. Germline V CDR1 and CDR2: SGHRS, YFSETQ. V lost 0 bases and J lost 1, with 10 bases in between. This CDR3 is built from 16 residues. CDR3 sequence: CASSLEPAGNTGELFF. CDR3 bases: TGCGCCAGCAGCTTGGAACCGGCAGGGAACACCGGGGAGCTGTTTTTT.

A word on this clone: This specimen includes other DNA sequences encoding the same CDR3. The chain uses TRBV18 and TRBJ2-1; 10 positions agree with TRBD2. CDR1 is KGHSH, CDR2 LQKENI, per germline. Losses at the gene ends were 4 bases for V and 4 bases for J; bases not matched to a gene: 4. The CDR3 extends over 15 amino acids. CDR3 loop: CASSLLAGEYNEQFF. The DNA for the CDR3 is TGTGCCAGCTCACTGCTAGCGGGAGAGTACAATGAGCAGTTCTTC.